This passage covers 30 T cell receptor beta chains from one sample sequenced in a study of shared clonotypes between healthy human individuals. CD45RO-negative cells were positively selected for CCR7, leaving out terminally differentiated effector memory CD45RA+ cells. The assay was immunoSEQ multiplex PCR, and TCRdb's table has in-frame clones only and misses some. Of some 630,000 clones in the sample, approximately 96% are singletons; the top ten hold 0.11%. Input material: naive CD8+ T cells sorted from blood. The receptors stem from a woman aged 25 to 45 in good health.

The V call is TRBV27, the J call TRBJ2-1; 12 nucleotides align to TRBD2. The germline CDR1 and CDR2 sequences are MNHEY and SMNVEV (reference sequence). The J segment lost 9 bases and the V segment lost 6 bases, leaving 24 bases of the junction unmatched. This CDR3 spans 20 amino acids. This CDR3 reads CASRPGAPAPLAGGWGEQFF. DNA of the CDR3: TGTGCCAGCAGGCCAGGGGCGCCTGCTCCTCTAGCGGGAGGGTGGGGTGAGCAGTTCTTC.

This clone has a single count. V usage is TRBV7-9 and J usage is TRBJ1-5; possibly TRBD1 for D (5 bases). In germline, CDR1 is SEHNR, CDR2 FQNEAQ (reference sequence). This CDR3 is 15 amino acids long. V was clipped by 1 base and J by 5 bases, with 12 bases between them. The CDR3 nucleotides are TGTGCCAGCAGCTTAGGGCAGGGATCACATCAGCCCCAGCATTTT. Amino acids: CASSLGQGSHQPQHF.

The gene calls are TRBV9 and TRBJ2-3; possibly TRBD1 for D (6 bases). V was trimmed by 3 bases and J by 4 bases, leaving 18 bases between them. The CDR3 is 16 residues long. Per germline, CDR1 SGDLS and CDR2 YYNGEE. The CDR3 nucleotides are TGTGCCAGCAGCGCCGGCAACAGGGTCCTCGCAGATACGCAGTATTTT. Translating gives CASSAGNRVLADTQYF.

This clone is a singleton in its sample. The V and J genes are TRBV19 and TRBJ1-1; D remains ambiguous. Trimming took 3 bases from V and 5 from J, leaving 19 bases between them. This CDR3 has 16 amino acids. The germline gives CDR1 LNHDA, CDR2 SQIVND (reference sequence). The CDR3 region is CASSITGWEGRTEAFF. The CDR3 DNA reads TGTGCCAGTAGTATTACGGGATGGGAGGGTAGGACTGAAGCTTTCTTT.

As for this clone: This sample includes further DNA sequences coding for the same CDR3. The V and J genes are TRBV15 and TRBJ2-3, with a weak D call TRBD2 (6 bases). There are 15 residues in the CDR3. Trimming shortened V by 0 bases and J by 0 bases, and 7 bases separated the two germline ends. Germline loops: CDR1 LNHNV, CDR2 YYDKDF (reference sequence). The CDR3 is CATSREGGSTDTQYF. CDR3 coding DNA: TGTGCCACCAGCAGAGAGGGGGGTAGCACAGATACGCAGTATTTT.

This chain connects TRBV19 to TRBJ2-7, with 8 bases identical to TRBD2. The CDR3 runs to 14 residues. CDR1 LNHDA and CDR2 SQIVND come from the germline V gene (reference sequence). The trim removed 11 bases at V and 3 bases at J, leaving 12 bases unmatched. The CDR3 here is CAVSTGGAGYEQYF. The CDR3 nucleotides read TGTGCCGTATCGACGGGAGGGGCGGGCTACGAGCAGTACTTC. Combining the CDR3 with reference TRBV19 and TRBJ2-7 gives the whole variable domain DGGITQSPKYLFRKEGQNVTLSCEQNLNHDAMYWYRQDPGQGLRLIYYSQIVNDFQKGDIAEGYSVSREKKESFPLTVTSAQKNPTAFYLCAVSTGGAGYEQYFGPGTRLTVT.

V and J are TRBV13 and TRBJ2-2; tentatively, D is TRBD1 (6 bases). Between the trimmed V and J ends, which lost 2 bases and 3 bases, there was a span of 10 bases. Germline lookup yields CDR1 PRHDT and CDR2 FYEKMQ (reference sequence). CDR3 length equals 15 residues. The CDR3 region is CASSLSGVDTGELFF. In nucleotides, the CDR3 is TGTGCCAGCAGCTTATCAGGGGTCGACACCGGGGAGCTGTTTTTT.

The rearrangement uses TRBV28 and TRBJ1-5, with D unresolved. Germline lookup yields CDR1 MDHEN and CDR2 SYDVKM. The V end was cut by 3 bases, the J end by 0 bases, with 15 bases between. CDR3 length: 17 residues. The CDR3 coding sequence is TGTGCCAGCAGTTTCGGTGGCAGCCTTTATAGCAATCAGCCCCAGCATTTT. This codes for CASSFGGSLYSNQPQHF.

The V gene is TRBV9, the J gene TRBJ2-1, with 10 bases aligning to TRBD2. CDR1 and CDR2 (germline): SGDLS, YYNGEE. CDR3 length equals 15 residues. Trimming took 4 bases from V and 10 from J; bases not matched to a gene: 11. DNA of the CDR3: TGTGCCAGCAGCCACAGCGGGAGGGCCTCGGACGAGCAGTTCTTC. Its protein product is CASSHSGRASDEQFF.

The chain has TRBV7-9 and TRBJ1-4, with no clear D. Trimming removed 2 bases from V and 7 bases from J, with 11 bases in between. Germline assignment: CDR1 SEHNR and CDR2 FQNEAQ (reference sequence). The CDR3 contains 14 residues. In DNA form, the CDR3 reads TGTGCCAGCAGCTTATGGGGTCGGAGTGAAAAACTGTTTTTT. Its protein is CASSLWGRSEKLFF.

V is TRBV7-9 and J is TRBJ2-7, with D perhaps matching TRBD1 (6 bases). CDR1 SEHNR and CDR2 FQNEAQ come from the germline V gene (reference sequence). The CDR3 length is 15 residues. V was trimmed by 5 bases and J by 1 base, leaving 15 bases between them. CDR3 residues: CASSERQDPSYEQYF. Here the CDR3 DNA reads TGTGCCAGCAGCGAGCGACAGGACCCATCCTACGAGCAGTACTTC.

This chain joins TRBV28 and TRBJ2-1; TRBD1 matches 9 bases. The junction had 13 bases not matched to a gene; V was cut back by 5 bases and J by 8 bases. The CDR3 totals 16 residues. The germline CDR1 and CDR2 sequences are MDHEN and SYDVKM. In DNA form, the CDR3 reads TGTGCCAGCAGTCTCTTAGGGACAGGGAGCCTGGATGAGCAGTTCTTC. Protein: CASSLLGTGSLDEQFF.

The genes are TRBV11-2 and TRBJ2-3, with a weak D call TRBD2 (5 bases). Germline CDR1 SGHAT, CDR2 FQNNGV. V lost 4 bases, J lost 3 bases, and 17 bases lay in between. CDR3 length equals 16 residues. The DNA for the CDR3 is TGTGCCAGCAGCTGGGTGGAAGCGGTGGGGACAGATACGCAGTATTTT. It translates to CASSWVEAVGTDTQYF.

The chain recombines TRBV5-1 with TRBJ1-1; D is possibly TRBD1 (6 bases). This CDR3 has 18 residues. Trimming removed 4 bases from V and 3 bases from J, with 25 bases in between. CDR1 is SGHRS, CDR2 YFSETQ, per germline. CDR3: CASSAGQLLYSPDTEAFF. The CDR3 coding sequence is TGCGCCAGCAGCGCAGGACAGTTGTTATATTCGCCCGACACTGAAGCTTTCTTT. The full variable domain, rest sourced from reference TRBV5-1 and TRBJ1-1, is KAGVTQTPRYLIKTRGQQVTLSCSPISGHRSVSWYQQTPGQGLQFLFEYFSETQRNKGNFPGRFSGRQFSNSRSEMNVSTLELGDSALYLCASSAGQLLYSPDTEAFFGQGTRLTVV.

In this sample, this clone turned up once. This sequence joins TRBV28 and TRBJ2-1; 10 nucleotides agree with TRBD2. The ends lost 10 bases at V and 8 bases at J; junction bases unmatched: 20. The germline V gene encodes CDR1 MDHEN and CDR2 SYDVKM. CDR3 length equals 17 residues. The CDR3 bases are TGTGCCATCGCCCAGAATATAGCGGGAGGCCCGGGGGATGAGCAGTTCTTC. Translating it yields CAIAQNIAGGPGDEQFF.

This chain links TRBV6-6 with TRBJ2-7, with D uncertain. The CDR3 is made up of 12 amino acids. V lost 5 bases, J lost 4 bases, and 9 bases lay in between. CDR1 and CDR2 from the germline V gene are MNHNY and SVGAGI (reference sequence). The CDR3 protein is CASSTVLYEQYF. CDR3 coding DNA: TGTGCCAGCAGTACAGTCCTTTACGAGCAGTACTTC.

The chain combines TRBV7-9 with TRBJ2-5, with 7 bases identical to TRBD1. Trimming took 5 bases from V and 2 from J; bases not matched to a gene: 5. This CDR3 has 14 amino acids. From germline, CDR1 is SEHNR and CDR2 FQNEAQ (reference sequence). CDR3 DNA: TGTGCCAGCAGCGTTGGACAGGCTCAAGAGACCCAGTACTTC. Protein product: CASSVGQAQETQYF. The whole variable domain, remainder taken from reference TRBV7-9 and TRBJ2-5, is DTGVSQNPRHKITKRGQNVTFRCDPISEHNRLYWYRQTLGQGPEFLTYFQNEAQLEKSRLLSDRFSAERPKGSFSTLEIQRTEQGDSAMYLCASSVGQAQETQYFGPGTRLLVL.

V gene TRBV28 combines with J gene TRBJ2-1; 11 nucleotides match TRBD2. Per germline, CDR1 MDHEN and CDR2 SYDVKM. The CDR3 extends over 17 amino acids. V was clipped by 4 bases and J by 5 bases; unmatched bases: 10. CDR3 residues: CASSSRKGLAENNEQFF. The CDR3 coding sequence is TGTGCCAGCAGTTCAAGGAAGGGACTAGCGGAAAACAATGAGCAGTTCTTC. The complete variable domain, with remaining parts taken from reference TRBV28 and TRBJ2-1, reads DVKVTQSSRYLVKRTGEKVFLECVQDMDHENMFWYRQDPGLGLRLIYFSYDVKMKEKGDIPEGYSVSREKKERFSLILESASTNQTSMYLCASSSRKGLAENNEQFFGPGTRLTVL.

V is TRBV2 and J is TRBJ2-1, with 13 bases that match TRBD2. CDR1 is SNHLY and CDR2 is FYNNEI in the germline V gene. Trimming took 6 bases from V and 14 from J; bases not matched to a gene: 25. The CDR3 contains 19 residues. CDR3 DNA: TGTGCCAGCAGAGAGGGAGGTACTAGCGGGAGGGCCATTCCAGCCGCCGAGTTCTTC. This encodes CASREGGTSGRAIPAAEFF.

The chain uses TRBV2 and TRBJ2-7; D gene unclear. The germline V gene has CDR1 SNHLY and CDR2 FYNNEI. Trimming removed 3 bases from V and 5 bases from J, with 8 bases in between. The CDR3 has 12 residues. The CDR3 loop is CASSDRLDEQYF. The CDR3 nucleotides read TGTGCCAGCAGTGACAGGCTCGACGAGCAGTACTTC.

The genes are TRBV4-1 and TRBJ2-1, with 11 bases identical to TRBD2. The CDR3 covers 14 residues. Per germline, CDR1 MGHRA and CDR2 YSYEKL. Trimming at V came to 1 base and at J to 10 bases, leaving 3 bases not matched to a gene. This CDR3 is CASSQVLAGGEQFF. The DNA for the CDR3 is TGCGCCAGCAGCCAAGTTCTAGCGGGAGGCGAGCAGTTCTTC.

CDR3 sequence: CASSYDHSPLHF. Written as DNA, the CDR3 is TGCGCCAGCAGCTACGACCATTCACCCCTCCACTTT. V usage is TRBV5-1 and J usage is TRBJ1-6; no clear D. V lost 3 bases and J 8 bases, leaving 6 bases between the germline ends. Germline V lookup: CDR1 SGHRS, CDR2 YFSETQ. The length of the CDR3 is 12 residues.

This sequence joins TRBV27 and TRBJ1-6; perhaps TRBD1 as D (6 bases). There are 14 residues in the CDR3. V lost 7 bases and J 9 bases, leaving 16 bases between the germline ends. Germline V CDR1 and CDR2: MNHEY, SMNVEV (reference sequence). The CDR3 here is CASTINRGISPLHF. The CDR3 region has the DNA TGTGCCAGCACAATCAATAGGGGGATTTCACCCCTCCACTTT.

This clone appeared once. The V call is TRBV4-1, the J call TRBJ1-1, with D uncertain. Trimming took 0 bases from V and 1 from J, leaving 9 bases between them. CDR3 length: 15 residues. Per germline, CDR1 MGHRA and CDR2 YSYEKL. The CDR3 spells CASSQEGIWNTEAFF. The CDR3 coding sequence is TGCGCCAGCAGCCAAGAGGGGATTTGGAACACTGAAGCTTTCTTT.

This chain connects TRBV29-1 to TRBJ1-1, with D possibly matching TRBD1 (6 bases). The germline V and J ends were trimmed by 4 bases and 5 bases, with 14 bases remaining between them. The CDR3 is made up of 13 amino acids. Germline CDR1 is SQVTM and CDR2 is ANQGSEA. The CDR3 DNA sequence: TGCAGCGTTGCAGGGACATCGGGGACTGAAGCTTTCTTT. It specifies CSVAGTSGTEAFF. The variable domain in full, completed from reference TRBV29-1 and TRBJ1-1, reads SAVISQKPSRDICQRGTSLTIQCQVDSQVTMMFWYRQQPGQSLTLIATANQGSEATYESGFVIDKFPISRPNLTFSTLTVSNMSPEDSSIYLCSVAGTSGTEAFFGQGTRLTVV.

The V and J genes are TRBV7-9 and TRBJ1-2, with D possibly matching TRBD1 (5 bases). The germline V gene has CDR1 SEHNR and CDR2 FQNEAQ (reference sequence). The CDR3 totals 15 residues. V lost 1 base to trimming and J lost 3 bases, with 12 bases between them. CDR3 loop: CASSLGVGDDYGYTF. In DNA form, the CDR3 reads TGTGCCAGCAGCTTAGGAGTTGGGGACGACTATGGCTACACCTTC.

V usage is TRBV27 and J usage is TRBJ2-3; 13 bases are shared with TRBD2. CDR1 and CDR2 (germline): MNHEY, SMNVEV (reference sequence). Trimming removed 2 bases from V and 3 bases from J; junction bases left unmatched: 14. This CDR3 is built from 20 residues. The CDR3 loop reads CASSLPPNRLAGGRTDTQYF. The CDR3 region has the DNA TGTGCCAGCAGTTTACCCCCGAACCGACTAGCGGGAGGTCGAACAGATACGCAGTATTTT.

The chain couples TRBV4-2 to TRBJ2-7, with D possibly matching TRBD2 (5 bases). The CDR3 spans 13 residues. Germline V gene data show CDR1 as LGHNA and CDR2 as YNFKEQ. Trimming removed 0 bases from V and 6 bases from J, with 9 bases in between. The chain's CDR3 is CASSQDWESEQYF. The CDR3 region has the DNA TGTGCCAGCAGCCAAGATTGGGAGTCCGAGCAGTACTTC.

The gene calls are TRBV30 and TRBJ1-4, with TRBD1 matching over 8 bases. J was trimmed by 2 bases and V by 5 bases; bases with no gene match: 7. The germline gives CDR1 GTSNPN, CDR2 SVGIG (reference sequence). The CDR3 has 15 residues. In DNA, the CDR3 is TGTGCCTGGGGTCAAGGACAGGGTACTAATGAAAAACTGTTTTTT. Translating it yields CAWGQGQGTNEKLFF.

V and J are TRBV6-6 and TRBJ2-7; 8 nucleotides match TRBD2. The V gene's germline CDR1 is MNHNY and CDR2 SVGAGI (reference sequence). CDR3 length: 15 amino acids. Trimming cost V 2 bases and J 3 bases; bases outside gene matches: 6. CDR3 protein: CASSYSSGGVYEQYF. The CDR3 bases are TGTGCCAGCAGTTACAGTTCGGGAGGGGTCTACGAGCAGTACTTC.